What follows are 29 T cell receptor beta chains derived from one specimen sequenced in a study of T cell responses to AZD1222 COVID-19 vaccine. Generated by immunoSEQ multiplex PCR, the TCRdb table keeps only in-frame clones and is missing some. This sample carries under 150,000 clones, roughly 90% of them seen once, and the ten largest clones take less than 4.5%. The sequencing used peripheral blood, collected on day 0 of AZD1222 vaccination. These receptors were collected from an adult in good health.

The chain is built from TRBV4-2 and TRBJ1-3; 9 bases match TRBD1. V lost 4 bases to trimming and J lost 6 bases; unmatched junction nucleotides: 7. Germline V lookup: CDR1 LGHNA, CDR2 YNFKEQ. CDR3 length: 15 amino acids. For the CDR3, the DNA is TGTGCCAGCAGCCCCTCGGGGACAGGGAAAAACACCATATATTTT. Its translation is CASSPSGTGKNTIYF.

J is TRBJ1-3 and V is TRBV5-1; D possibly corresponds to TRBD1 (6 bases). V shed 1 base and J shed 1 base, with 12 bases lying between them. This CDR3 comprises 16 residues. Germline loops: CDR1 SGHRS, CDR2 YFSETQ. The CDR3 bases are TGCGCCAGCAGCTTGATATCAGGGGCGTCTGGAAACACCATATATTTT. This sequence encodes CASSLISGASGNTIYF.

This sequence joins TRBV11-2 and TRBJ1-4; 10 bases are a match to TRBD1. The J segment lost 1 base and the V segment lost 1 base, leaving 0 bases of the junction unmatched. This CDR3 is 16 amino acids long. Germline V lookup: CDR1 SGHAT, CDR2 FQNNGV. CDR3: CASSLGTGGTNEKLFF. The CDR3 nucleotides read TGTGCCAGCAGCTTAGGGACAGGGGGAACTAATGAAAAACTGTTTTTT.

The chain has TRBV5-1 and TRBJ2-5; D is unresolved. The CDR3 length is 11 residues. Germline V lookup: CDR1 SGHRS, CDR2 YFSETQ. Trimming pared 4 bases from V and 0 bases from J, leaving 1 base between. The CDR3 DNA reads TGCGCCAGCAGCGACCAAGAGACCCAGTACTTC. Its protein is CASSDQETQYF.

This chain links TRBV27 with TRBJ2-1; TRBD2 matches 10 bases. CDR1 MNHEY and CDR2 SMNVEV come from the germline V gene (reference sequence). J lost 7 bases, V lost 7 bases, and 10 bases had no gene match. CDR3 length equals 15 residues. CDR3: CASKAGGPVGNEQFF. Here the CDR3 DNA reads TGTGCCAGCAAAGCGGGGGGGCCGGTGGGGAATGAGCAGTTCTTC.

The chain joins TRBV11-2 to TRBJ1-2; tentative D call: TRBD1 (5 bases). Trimming pared 5 bases from V and 3 bases from J, leaving 10 bases between. Germline loops: CDR1 SGHAT, CDR2 FQNNGV. This CDR3 comprises 13 residues. The CDR3 DNA follows: TGTGCCAGCAGCCCTGACAGATACTATGGCTACACCTTC. As protein: CASSPDRYYGYTF.

The V gene is TRBV12-3 or TRBV12-4, the J gene TRBJ1-4; D unresolved. The CDR3 is 13 residues long. V lost 7 bases, J lost 3 bases, and 9 bases lay in between. The CDR3 DNA sequence: TGTGCCAGCACCCATTGGGCTAATGAAAAACTGTTTTTT. Translation: CASTHWANEKLFF.

This clone has only one observation. The V and J genes are TRBV29-1 and TRBJ1-2; D call uncertain. This CDR3 region has 11 residues. V gave up 8 bases and J gave up 2 bases, with 9 bases separating them. CDR1 is SQVTM, CDR2 ANQGSEA, per germline. CDR3 residues: CSCAQNYGYTF. The CDR3 DNA is TGCAGCTGCGCCCAAAACTATGGCTACACCTTC.

This chain uses TRBV18 with TRBJ1-4; D unresolved. V gave up 7 bases and J gave up 5 bases, with 11 bases separating them. The CDR3 is made up of 13 amino acids. Germline assignment: CDR1 KGHSH and CDR2 LQKENI. CDR3 in DNA: TGTGCCAGCTGTTTCCGTCGGAATGAAAAACTGTTTTTT. It encodes CASCFRRNEKLFF.

V is TRBV24-1 and J is TRBJ2-3, with 10 bases identical to TRBD2. The V segment lost 3 bases and the J segment 1 base; nucleotides outside the gene matches: 0. Germline loops: CDR1 KGHDR, CDR2 SFDVKD. The CDR3 totals 15 residues. CDR3 coding DNA: TGTGCCACCAGTGATACTAGCGGGGGCACAGATACGCAGTATTTT. Encoded protein: CATSDTSGGTDTQYF.

V is TRBV6-2 or TRBV6-3 and J is TRBJ2-3; D perhaps matches TRBD2 (8 bases). This CDR3 spans 16 amino acids. Germline V gene lookup returns CDR1 MNHEY and CDR2 SVGEGT. Trimming left V 5 bases short and J 7 bases short, with 22 bases between. CDR3 protein: CASSTGATGGPNTQYF. CDR3 nucleotide sequence: TGTGCCAGCAGTACAGGGGCGACGGGGGGGCCAAATACGCAGTATTTT.

The genes are TRBV7-2 and TRBJ2-2; D not certain. V shed 1 base and J shed 4 bases, with 10 bases lying between them. Germline assignment: CDR1 SGHTA and CDR2 FQGNSA. This CDR3 spans 15 amino acids. The CDR3, as DNA: TGTGCCAGCAGCTTAGTCATAGAGCCCACCGGGGAGCTGTTTTTT. Translating gives CASSLVIEPTGELFF. Together with reference TRBV7-2 and TRBJ2-2, the CDR3 gives the full variable domain: GAGVSQSPSNKVTEKGKDVELRCDPISGHTALYWYRQSLGQGLEFLIYFQGNSAPDKSGLPSDRFSAERTGGSVSTLTIQRTQQEDSAVYLCASSLVIEPTGELFFGEGSRLTVL.

This clone was seen once. The genes are TRBV6-5 and TRBJ1-1, with 10 bases matching TRBD1. Trimming took 2 bases from V and 4 from J; bases not matched to a gene: 4. The CDR3 has 15 residues. Germline CDR1 reads MNHEY; CDR2 reads SVGAGI. The CDR3 region is CASSYPGQGGTEAFF. CDR3 nucleotide sequence: TGTGCCAGCAGTTACCCCGGACAGGGGGGCACTGAAGCTTTCTTT.

V and J are TRBV7-2 and TRBJ2-5, with a weak D call TRBD2 (7 bases). The germline V gene encodes CDR1 SGHTA and CDR2 FQGNSA. With 4 bases removed from V and 5 bases from J, the gap between germline ends came to 17 bases. The CDR3 is made up of 15 amino acids. The CDR3: CASSYFRGGLETQYF. The CDR3 DNA reads as TGTGCCAGCAGCTATTTTAGGGGGGGGCTCGAGACCCAGTACTTC.

This sequence joins TRBV10-3 and TRBJ2-6; the match to TRBD1 covers 7 bases. The germline V gene encodes CDR1 ENHRY and CDR2 SYGVKD. V was clipped by 4 bases and J by 0 bases; unmatched bases: 0. The CDR3 runs to 15 residues. The CDR3 DNA follows: TGTGCCATCAGTGGACAGGGCTCTGGGGCCAACGTCCTGACTTTC. Translation gives CAISGQGSGANVLTF.

The chain joins TRBV6-1 to TRBJ1-2, with TRBD1 matching 7 bases. Trimming removed 3 bases from V and 0 bases from J; junction bases left unmatched: 4. Germline V lookup: CDR1 MNHNS, CDR2 SASEGT. CDR3 size: 15 residues. The CDR3 DNA reads as TGTGCCAGCAGTGACCAAGGGACAGCTAACTATGGCTACACCTTC. As protein: CASSDQGTANYGYTF.

This clone showed up just once. The gene calls are TRBV5-4 and TRBJ2-7, with 8 bases matching TRBD2. V lost 0 bases and J lost 1; bases outside the gene matches: 3. This CDR3 contains 15 residues. In germline, CDR1 is SGHNT, CDR2 YYREEE (reference sequence). The CDR3 coding sequence is TGTGCCAGCAGCTTGGCTGGCGGGGGGTCCTACGAGCAGTACTTC. This sequence encodes CASSLAGGGSYEQYF.

The chain carries TRBV9 and TRBJ1-1, with 8 bases aligning to TRBD1. This CDR3 region has 15 residues. V was clipped by 0 bases and J by 5 bases; unmatched bases: 6. Per the germline V gene, CDR1 is SGDLS and CDR2 is YYNGEE. Here the CDR3 DNA reads TGTGCCAGCAGCGTAGGAACAGGGGGAGAAACTGAAGCTTTCTTT. Amino acid sequence: CASSVGTGGETEAFF.

This clone came up a few times. The rearrangement links TRBV7-2 to TRBJ1-4, with D possibly matching TRBD1 (5 bases). This CDR3 region has 18 residues. The V gene's germline CDR1 is SGHTA and CDR2 FQGNSA. V was trimmed by 1 base and J by 4 bases, leaving 19 bases between them. DNA of the CDR3: TGTGCCAGCAGCTTAGTTCGGTCTTTCACAGGATATAATGAAAAACTGTTTTTT. Translation: CASSLVRSFTGYNEKLFF.

The sample holds one count of this clone. The chain links TRBV9 to TRBJ2-3; D is unresolved. The CDR3 consists of 12 residues. Per germline, CDR1 SGDLS and CDR2 YYNGEE. Trimming took off 7 bases at V and 7 bases at J, with 13 bases between the two ends. The chain's CDR3 is CASQNQGNTQYF. The CDR3 bases are TGTGCCAGCCAAAACCAAGGGAATACGCAGTATTTT.

This chain connects TRBV2 to TRBJ1-2; D is undetermined. Per germline, CDR1 SNHLY and CDR2 FYNNEI. The ends were cut back, 0 bases at V and 0 bases at J, with 14 bases in the middle. This CDR3 has 17 amino acids. The CDR3 DNA sequence: TGTGCCAGCAGTGAAGCGGGATGGGATGCCGCTAACTATGGCTACACCTTC. As protein: CASSEAGWDAANYGYTF.

This chain connects TRBV19 to TRBJ2-5; the D gene is possibly TRBD1 (5 bases). V was trimmed by 6 bases and J by 4 bases, leaving 12 bases between them. This CDR3 comprises 13 residues. Germline loops: CDR1 LNHDA, CDR2 SQIVND (reference sequence). The CDR3 DNA is TGTGCCAGTAGGAAGGGGAAGGGAGAGACCCAGTACTTC. It is translated as CASRKGKGETQYF.

V is TRBV19 and J is TRBJ1-1; D may be TRBD1 (5 bases). Germline lookup yields CDR1 LNHDA and CDR2 SQIVND (reference sequence). The CDR3 is 15 amino acids. Between the trimmed V and J ends, which lost 9 bases and 0 bases, there was a span of 17 bases. CDR3 sequence: CASCTGNSMNTEAFF. The CDR3, as DNA: TGTGCCAGCTGCACAGGAAACTCCATGAACACTGAAGCTTTCTTT.

The chain joins TRBV7-2 to TRBJ2-3; D could derive from TRBD1 or TRBD2 (6 bases each). From germline, CDR1 is SGHTA and CDR2 FQGNSA. This CDR3 comprises 14 residues. Trimming took off 6 bases at V and 4 bases at J, with 14 bases between the two ends. The CDR3 DNA is TGTGCCAGCAGGAGGGGGGCCAGTGCAGATACGCAGTATTTT. Translating it yields CASRRGASADTQYF.

V usage is TRBV6-1 and J usage is TRBJ1-2; D is undetermined. Trimming shortened V by 1 base and J by 4 bases, and 10 bases separated the two germline ends. This CDR3 has 14 residues. Germline values: CDR1 MNHNS, CDR2 SASEGT. The CDR3 loop reads CASSEEPVRYGYTF. For the CDR3, the DNA is TGTGCCAGCAGTGAAGAACCGGTGCGCTATGGCTACACCTTC.

The chain employs TRBV7-2 and TRBJ2-3, with 7 bases lining up with TRBD2. V was clipped by 3 bases and J by 0 bases; unmatched bases: 6. The length of the CDR3 is 16 residues. The germline CDR1 and CDR2 sequences are SGHTA and FQGNSA. Written as DNA, the CDR3 is TGTGCCAGCAGCTTTCGCCGGGACTACAGCACAGATACGCAGTATTTT. As protein: CASSFRRDYSTDTQYF.

V usage is TRBV10-3 and J usage is TRBJ1-3; 8 nucleotides agree with TRBD1. Germline V gives CDR1 ENHRY, CDR2 SYGVKD. V shed 5 bases and J 0 bases; nucleotides not matched to a gene: 6. The CDR3 length is 16 residues. CDR3 protein: CAISPGQGGSGNTIYF. The CDR3 DNA reads TGTGCCATCAGTCCAGGACAGGGCGGCTCTGGAAACACCATATATTTT.

CDR3 sequence reads: CASSPTMQETQYF. In DNA form, the CDR3 reads TGTGCCAGCAGCCCAACGATGCAAGAGACCCAGTACTTC. V and J are TRBV3-1 (or the pseudogene TRBV3-2) and TRBJ2-5; D gene uncertain. Germline V lookup: CDR1 LGHDT, CDR2 YNNKEL (reference sequence). The CDR3 covers 13 residues. Deletions cut 4 bases from V and 2 bases from J, with 8 bases between.

The chain combines TRBV9 with TRBJ1-3; D unclear. V was trimmed by 0 bases and J by 3 bases, leaving 10 bases between them. CDR3 size: 15 residues. Germline CDR1 is SGDLS and CDR2 is YYNGEE. CDR3 sequence (DNA): TGTGCCAGCAGCGTAGGTCTTGAAGTTGGAAACACCATATATTTT. It translates to CASSVGLEVGNTIYF.